Shown below are 16 T cell receptor beta chains from a single sample sequenced in a study of molecular identifiers for immune sequencing clone quantification (dated by TCRdb to about 2018). The library was made by PCR. The reads were generated on an Illumina HiSeq 4000. The public reads were reprocessed in TCRdb via fastp at Q25 and MiXCR, keeping in-frame beta chains. For every CDR3 protein sequence, its rows merge into one entry that carries the most common genes and DNA. For this sample the table gives over 600,000 distinct CDR3 sequences, of which around 20% were detected only once. Around 0.86% of the sample goes to the ten largest clones. Sequencing was done on a sample of naive CD8+ T cells from blood, with Jurkat cell RNA spiked in. The cell subset or site label of this sample denotes: FACS-sorted CD8+CD4-CCR7+CD45RA+ naive T cells. These receptors were collected from a human donor in good health. Some libraries in this study had Jurkat cell RNA spiked in.

There are a few counts of this clonotype. Since a much larger clone is just one base distant, this may be a read error. The rearrangement links TRBV29-1 to TRBJ1-2; D remains ambiguous. This CDR3 comprises 14 residues. From germline, CDR1 is SQVTM and CDR2 ANQGSEA. The CDR3 protein is CSAEDHDNYYGYTF. DNA for the CDR3: TGCAGCGCTGAAGACCACGATAACTACTATGGCTACACCTTC.

As to this clonotype: This may be a read error: a much more frequent sequence differs by one nucleotide. The gene calls are TRBV6-5 and TRBJ2-3; 9 positions match TRBD1. The J segment lost 1 base and the V segment lost 8 bases, leaving 10 bases of the junction unmatched. The CDR3 contains 16 residues. CDR1 and CDR2 from the germline V gene are MNHEY and SVGAGI. CDR3 in DNA: TGTGCCAGCGGTTTGATTCGGACAGGGGGCACAGATACGCAGTATTTT. Its protein is CASGLIRTGGTDTQYF.

The table lists this clonotype with a few counts. This may be a read error: a much more frequent sequence differs by one nucleotide. This chain uses TRBV28 with TRBJ1-1; 9 positions agree with TRBD1. Germline V gives CDR1 MDHEN, CDR2 SYDVKM. The CDR3 consists of 16 residues. CDR3 sequence: CASSLVIGQGITEVFF. The CDR3 DNA reads as TGTGCCAGCAGTTTGGTCATCGGACAGGGGATCACTGAAGTTTTCTTT.

In this sample, this clonotype turned up a few times. The gene calls are TRBV9 and TRBJ2-3, with D possibly TRBD2 on 6 matching bases. Germline V lookup: CDR1 SGDLS, CDR2 YYNGEE. The CDR3 runs 17 residues. The ends were cut back, 3 bases at V and 2 bases at J, with 19 bases in the middle. The CDR3 here is CASSDNAEEGITDTQYF. In DNA, the CDR3 is TGTGCCAGCAGCGACAACGCGGAGGAGGGCATCACAGATACGCAGTATTTT.

This clonotype was seen ten or more times. The V and J genes are TRBV11-1 and TRBJ2-6; the match to TRBD1 covers 7 bases. The CDR3 contains 15 residues. CDR1 is SGHAT, CDR2 FQDESV, per germline (reference sequence). V lost 6 bases to trimming and J lost 0 bases; unmatched junction nucleotides: 2. CDR3 sequence (DNA): TGTGCCAGCAGGGACAGGAACTCTGGGGCCAACGTCCTGACTTTC. Its protein is CASRDRNSGANVLTF.

This clonotype was recorded many times. The CDR3 is CASSFYGMDEQYF. The CDR3, as DNA: TGTGCCAGCAGTTTTTATGGGATGGACGAGCAGTACTTC. V usage is TRBV27 and J usage is TRBJ2-7; D unclear. Trimming pared 3 bases from V and 5 bases from J, leaving 11 bases between. The germline V gene has CDR1 MNHEY and CDR2 SMNVEV (reference sequence). CDR3 length: 13 amino acids.

The rearrangement uses TRBV29-1 and TRBJ1-1, with a possible D match to TRBD1 (5 bases). V lost 8 bases to trimming and J lost 6 bases, with 13 bases between them. Looked up from germline, CDR1 is SQVTM and CDR2 is ANQGSEA. This CDR3 region has 11 residues. The CDR3: CSTGGDAEAFF. The DNA of the CDR3 is TGCAGCACCGGGGGGGACGCTGAAGCTTTCTTT. The full variable domain, in which reference TRBV29-1 and TRBJ1-1 provide the parts outside the CDR3, is SAVISQKPSRDICQRGTSLTIQCQVDSQVTMMFWYRQQPGQSLTLIATANQGSEATYESGFVIDKFPISRPNLTFSTLTVSNMSPEDSSIYLCSTGGDAEAFFGQGTRLTVV.

This clonotype was seen more than once but under ten times. The V gene is TRBV6-5, the J gene TRBJ1-2, with D possibly being TRBD1 (5 bases). CDR3 length: 14 residues. Trimming left V 6 bases short and J 10 bases short, with 21 bases between. In germline, CDR1 is MNHEY, CDR2 SVGAGI. CDR3 region: CASRDPGPTLSYTF. The DNA for the CDR3 is TGTGCCAGCAGAGATCCGGGACCTACATTATCCTACACCTTC.

The chain has TRBV5-5 and TRBJ2-2; D call uncertain. V dropped 2 bases and J dropped 5 bases, with 10 bases sitting between them. Germline CDR1 is SGHKS and CDR2 is YYEKEE (reference sequence). The CDR3 sequence is 14 residues long. CDR3 region: CASSFGPGTGELFF. DNA for the CDR3: TGTGCCAGCAGCTTTGGACCTGGAACCGGGGAGCTGTTTTTT. The full variable domain, in which reference TRBV5-5 and TRBJ2-2 provide the parts outside the CDR3, is DAGVTQSPTHLIKTRGQQVTLRCSPISGHKSVSWYQQVLGQGPQFIFQYYEKEERGRGNFPDRFSARQFPNYSSELNVNALLLGDSALYLCASSFGPGTGELFFGEGSRLTVL.

The sample holds many counts of this clonotype. J is TRBJ2-6 and V is TRBV27; tentative D call: TRBD1 (6 bases). The CDR3 has 17 residues. Deletions cut 1 base from V and 1 base from J, with 11 bases between. The germline V gene encodes CDR1 MNHEY and CDR2 SMNVEV (reference sequence). Written as DNA, the CDR3 is TGTGCCAGCAGTTTATTAACCACAGGGTCTGGGGCCAACGTCCTGACTTTC. Protein: CASSLLTTGSGANVLTF.

This clonotype occurred a few times. The chain uses TRBV12-3 or TRBV12-4 and TRBJ1-2, with D possibly TRBD1 on 6 matching bases. The ends were cut back, 6 bases at V and 6 bases at J, with 23 bases in the middle. The CDR3 spans 16 residues. The CDR3 nucleotides are TGTGCCAGCAGCTACGGACAGACTACCAATTTAGATGGCTACACCTTC. Translating gives CASSYGQTTNLDGYTF.

There are a few counts of this clonotype. The J gene is TRBJ2-7, the V gene TRBV6-1, with D unresolved. Trimming took off 0 bases at V and 0 bases at J, with 12 bases between the two ends. Germline CDR1 MNHNS, CDR2 SASEGT. The CDR3 is made up of 16 amino acids. CDR3 DNA: TGTGCCAGCAGTGAAGCCCGCAGCCCTAGCTCCTACGAGCAGTACTTC. Translated, it gives CASSEARSPSSYEQYF.

The rearrangement links TRBV6-5 to TRBJ2-3; D is perhaps TRBD2 (6 bases). Germline CDR1 and CDR2: MNHEY and SVGAGI. The CDR3 extends over 18 amino acids. Trimming cost V 3 bases and J 6 bases, with 25 bases left between them. The CDR3 DNA sequence: TGTGCCAGCAGTTATAACAATGCTCTGGGACTCCCGGGGGATACGCAGTATTTT. Translation: CASSYNNALGLPGDTQYF.

The chain employs TRBV27 and TRBJ2-7; 9 positions agree with TRBD1. CDR3 length: 15 amino acids. Trimming removed 2 bases from V and 4 bases from J; junction bases left unmatched: 6. Germline assignment: CDR1 MNHEY and CDR2 SMNVEV (reference sequence). CDR3 in amino acids: CASSLRGQGNYEQYF. CDR3 nucleotides: TGTGCCAGCAGTTTACGCGGACAGGGGAATTACGAGCAGTACTTC.

This clonotype turned up a few times. The chain has TRBV4-3 and TRBJ2-7; 7 bases map to TRBD1. Germline CDR1 LGHNA, CDR2 YSLEER. The J segment lost 5 bases and the V segment lost 0 bases, leaving 7 bases of the junction unmatched. The CDR3 has 15 amino acids. This chain's CDR3 is CASSQDKGQHNEQYF. CDR3 bases: TGCGCCAGCAGCCAAGATAAGGGACAGCATAACGAGCAGTACTTC.

The chain recombines TRBV20-1 with TRBJ2-2; 9 bases agree with TRBD2. Germline trimming cut 1 base from V and 2 bases from J; bases unmatched to any gene: 14. Looked up from germline, CDR1 is DFQATT and CDR2 is SNEGSKA (reference sequence). The CDR3 contains 19 residues. The CDR3 reads CSARGDAGGREGNTGELFF. CDR3 coding DNA: TGCAGTGCTAGAGGGGACGCCGGGGGGCGGGAGGGTAACACCGGGGAGCTGTTTTTT.